This is a list of T cell receptor beta chains from one sample in a study of shared clonotypes between healthy human individuals. Clones were read by immunoSEQ multiplex PCR, and TCRdb kept only the in-frame ones, dropping some. The sample contains some 2 million clones, over 85% of which appear only once. The material sequenced was naive CD4+ T cells sorted from blood. The receptors here all came from a man between 18 and 29 years old in good health. CDR3s include the opening cysteine and the closing phenylalanine or tryptophan. Fields, in order: clone size, V gene, D gene, J gene, CDR3 DNA, CDR3 protein. The D gene is left open where the match is weak. Some rows mark clone size as missing; the rest say once, few, many or name a class of expanded clone.

-	TRBV29-1	TRBD2	TRBJ2-3	TGCAGCGTTGATAGTCGCCGCGGGCTAGCGGGGGCTAAATTTGCAGATACGCAGTATTTT	CSVDSRRGLAGAKFADTQYF
-	TRBV10-3	-	TRBJ2-1	TGTGCCATCAGTGTGAGGGGCGGAAATGAGCAGTTCTTC	CAISVRGGNEQFF
-	TRBV4-1	-	TRBJ2-5	TGCGCCAGCAGCCGCTTACAGGGACAAGAGACCCAGTACTTC	CASSRLQGQETQYF
-	TRBV6-5	-	TRBJ1-1	TGTGCCAGCAGTTATGAGGGGAGAGCTTTCTTT	CASSYEGRAFF
-	TRBV4-1	-	TRBJ2-2	TGCGCCAGCAGCCAGGACGGCCACCCGAACACCGGGGAGCTGTTTTTT	CASSQDGHPNTGELFF
-	TRBV7-2	TRBD1	TRBJ1-6	TGTGCCAGCAGCTTATCCGGTCGGGACAGGGTACTCCTCCACTTT	CASSLSGRDRVLLHF
once	TRBV6-1	TRBD2	TRBJ2-5	TGTGCCAGCAGTGAACAGGGACTAGCGGAGACCCAGTACTTC	CASSEQGLAETQYF
-	TRBV6-5	-	TRBJ1-2	TGTGCCAGCAGTCCACAGGAAGCTAACTATGGCTACACCTTC	CASSPQEANYGYTF
-	TRBV5-6	-	TRBJ1-1	TGTGCCAGCAGCTTGTTGACGGTGAACACTGAAGCTTTCTTT	CASSLLTVNTEAFF
-	TRBV7-9	-	TRBJ2-3	TGTGCCAGCAATCCCACTAAGACGAAGGCAGATACGCAGTATTTT	CASNPTKTKADTQYF
-	TRBV9	TRBD2	TRBJ2-3	TGTGCCAGCAGCGTATCTACTAGCGGGAGGGCCGCAGATACGCAGTATTTT	CASSVSTSGRAADTQYF
-	TRBV6-1	TRBD1	TRBJ2-3	TGTGCCAGCAGTGAACCGGGACAGGGGCAGTATTTT	CASSEPGQGQYF
-	TRBV10-3	-	TRBJ2-2	TGTGCCATCAGTCTCTCCTTCGGACTAACGAACACCGGGGAGCTGTTTTTT	CAISLSFGLTNTGELFF
-	TRBV4-1	-	TRBJ2-5	TGCGCCAGCAGCCAACTTGGGGCATTATTGGTCCAAGAGACCCAGTACTTC	CASSQLGALLVQETQYF
-	TRBV5-1	TRBD1	TRBJ2-7	TGCGCCAGCAGCTTGTGGGGACAGGGTTTCTACGAGCAGTACTTC	CASSLWGQGFYEQYF
-	TRBV6-5	-	TRBJ2-2	TGTGCCAGCAGTTACTCAACCTACACCGGGGAGCTGTTTTTT	CASSYSTYTGELFF
once	TRBV5-1	-	TRBJ2-5	TGCGCCAGCAGCTTGAGCAGTAGGTCGTTGGAGACCCAGTACTTC	CASSLSSRSLETQYF
-	TRBV6-5	TRBD2	TRBJ2-7	TGTGCCAGTCCCCAAACGACTAGCGGTTCCTACGAGCAGTACTTC	CASPQTTSGSYEQYF
-	TRBV5-6	-	TRBJ2-3	TGTGCCAGCAGCTTTAAGACCACAAGCACAGATACGCAGTATTTT	CASSFKTTSTDTQYF
many	TRBV4-3	-	TRBJ1-4	TGCGCCAGCAGCCAAGCGGCAGCAACTAATGAAAAACTGTTTTTT	CASSQAAATNEKLFF
-	TRBV10-3	-	TRBJ1-1	TGTGCCATCAGTGAGGCGGGAAGGGTATCTGAAGCTTTCTTT	CAISEAGRVSEAFF
-	TRBV2	TRBD2	TRBJ2-7	TGTGCCAGCAGTGAGCTAGGCGGGGGGGCCAACGAGCAGTACTTC	CASSELGGGANEQYF
few	TRBV20-1	-	TRBJ2-3	TGCAGTGCTAGTAGCACAGATACGCAGTATTTT	CSASSTDTQYF
-	TRBV2	-	TRBJ1-1	TGTGCCAGCACCCAACGAAGTCAGGGTCTGAACACTGAAGCTTTCTTT	CASTQRSQGLNTEAFF
-	TRBV6-1	TRBD2	TRBJ2-5	TGTGCCAGCAGTGAAGTGGGGACTAGCCCAGAGACCCAGTACTTC	CASSEVGTSPETQYF
-	TRBV2	-	TRBJ2-2	TGTGCCAGCCTGAGAGACAGCTACACCGGGGAGCTGTTTTTT	CASLRDSYTGELFF
-	TRBV2	TRBD2	TRBJ2-7	TGTGCCAGCAGTGAAGTGGGACTAGCGGGCTCCTACGAGCAGTACTTC	CASSEVGLAGSYEQYF
-	TRBV7-2	TRBD1	TRBJ1-3	TGTGCCAGCAGCCCGCGGACAGGGCCTGGAAACACCATATATTTT	CASSPRTGPGNTIYF
-	TRBV18	TRBD1	TRBJ1-2	TGTGCCAGCTCAGAGGACAGGATCTATGGCTACACCTTC	CASSEDRIYGYTF
once	TRBV2	-	TRBJ1-2	TGTGCCAGCAGGGCTGCAGGTCTCTATGGCTACACCTTC	CASRAAGLYGYTF
once	TRBV18	-	TRBJ2-7	TGTGCCAGCTCAAAATTCTTGCCCTTCACCTCCTACGAGCAGTACTTC	CASSKFLPFTSYEQYF
-	TRBV7-2	TRBD1	TRBJ2-7	TGTGCCAGCAGCGCCTCCCCCGACAGGGCGTACGAGCAGTACTTC	CASSASPDRAYEQYF
-	TRBV7-9	-	TRBJ2-7	TGTGCCAGCAGCTTAGAAACCTCTTTCGGGGCAGGGGGGTCTCGGGAGCAGTACTTC	CASSLETSFGAGGSREQYF
-	TRBV2	-	TRBJ2-5	TGTGCCAGCAGTCAAGGACAGACTAACCAAGAGACCCAGTACTTC	CASSQGQTNQETQYF
-	TRBV30	TRBD2	TRBJ2-1	TGTGCCAGTAGTATCGGCGGGAGGGCCGTCAATGAGCAGTTCTTC	CASSIGGRAVNEQFF
-	TRBV6-5	TRBD1	TRBJ1-3	TGTGCCAGCAGTTACCGGTTGACAGGGACTGGAAACACCATATATTTT	CASSYRLTGTGNTIYF
-	TRBV9	-	TRBJ1-5	TGTGCCAGCAGCGTGGATGGAGGTCAGCCCCAGCATTTT	CASSVDGGQPQHF
-	TRBV25-1	-	TRBJ2-3	TGTGCCAGCAGTGAATGGGCAACATCAACAGATACGCAGTATTTT	CASSEWATSTDTQYF
few	TRBV6-5	-	TRBJ2-7	TGTGCCAGCAGTTACACGGGAGCGGTGTCCTACGAGCAGTACTTC	CASSYTGAVSYEQYF
-	TRBV2	-	TRBJ2-1	TGTGCCAGCAGTGTTTCGGCGGTTTACAATGAGCAGTTCTTC	CASSVSAVYNEQFF
-	TRBV28	-	TRBJ2-5	TGTGCCAGCAGAGGGGGAGGCGAGACCCAGTACTTC	CASRGGGETQYF
-	TRBV7-2	-	TRBJ2-7	TGTGCCAGCAGCAATCTGGGACTCCTCCTCAACGAGCAGTACTTC	CASSNLGLLLNEQYF
-	TRBV9	TRBD2	TRBJ2-7	TGTGCCAGCAGCGTAGGCAGCGGGGGGGCAGCGGCCTACGAGCAGTACTTC	CASSVGSGGAAAYEQYF
-	TRBV6-6	-	TRBJ1-1	TGTGCCAGCAGTCCGAGGGCCACTGAAGCTTTCTTT	CASSPRATEAFF
-	TRBV6-1	-	TRBJ2-1	TGTGCCAGCAGTGAAACTACCAGACAGGTCAATGAGCAGTTCTTC	CASSETTRQVNEQFF
-	TRBV30	-	TRBJ2-1	TGTGCCTGGAGTGTGGCAGTGACCGAGCAGTTCTTC	CAWSVAVTEQFF
-	TRBV11-2	-	TRBJ2-1	TGTGCCAGCAGCTTAGTCCCAGGGAGCAACAATGAGCAGTTCTTC	CASSLVPGSNNEQFF
-	TRBV9	TRBD2	TRBJ2-7	TGTGCCAGCAGCCCACGAAGGGAGGGAGCGGGAGTGGTTCGCGAGCAGTACTTC	CASSPRREGAGVVREQYF
-	TRBV10-3	-	TRBJ2-2	TGTGCCATCTCACAGGGTCCCGTGAACACCGGGGAGCTGTTTTTT	CAISQGPVNTGELFF
-	TRBV10-1	-	TRBJ2-3	TGCGCCAGCAGTGGAGTCGCAGATACGCAGTATTTT	CASSGVADTQYF
-	TRBV19	-	TRBJ2-2	TGTGCCAGTAGTCGGATAGAAAACACCGGGGAGCTGTTTTTT	CASSRIENTGELFF
-	TRBV6-6	TRBD1	TRBJ1-6	TGTGCCAGCAGCAGGGGGGGAGATTCACCCCTCCACTTT	CASSRGGDSPLHF
-	TRBV10-2	-	TRBJ2-5	TGCGCCTCAAAGGGGGTGCAAGAGACCCAGTACTTC	CASKGVQETQYF
-	TRBV6-1	TRBD1	TRBJ1-4	TGTGCCAGCAACAGGGACAGGGACGAAAAACTGTTTTTT	CASNRDRDEKLFF
-	TRBV29-1	-	TRBJ1-1	TGCAGCGCAGGGACGGCAGGGGCTTCAAACACTGAAGCTTTCTTT	CSAGTAGASNTEAFF
-	TRBV12-5	-	TRBJ1-6	TGTGCTAGTGGTTTGCTCACGCAGGGCCCGGCCTATAATTCACCCCTCCACTTT	CASGLLTQGPAYNSPLHF